This T cell receptor beta chain was observed in a study of T cells after posttransplantation cyclophosphamide. Busulfan-fludarabine conditioning, marrow transplant, and cyclophosphamide on days +3 and +4 were administered. Profiled with immunoSEQ multiplex PCR; TCRdb holds only in-frame clones, not every one. The table shows around 5,000 clones, with about 71% occurring only once. The sequencing used PBMCs, collected after allogeneic stem cell transplant with posttransplant cyclophosphamide. The TCR was taken from a male patient aged 55 to 69 who received an allogeneic stem cell transplant from an unrelated donor, was CMV-positive, and had no GVHD. Some T cells may be transferred from the graft donor.

Written as DNA, the CDR3 is TGTGCCAGCAGTGAAATCGAGACAGGGGGCAGAGATACGCAGTATTTT. Translated: CASSEIETGGRDTQYF. This chain uses TRBV6-1 with TRBJ2-3, with 10 bases fitting TRBD1. CDR1 and CDR2 from the germline V gene are MNHNS and SASEGT. J gave up 5 bases and V 2 bases, and 7 bases lay outside the gene matches. The CDR3 length is 16 residues.